This record concerns one T cell receptor (beta chain) sequence. The trim removed 6 bases at V and 0 bases at J, leaving 7 bases unmatched. There are 16 residues in the CDR3. Germline values: CDR1 KGHSH, CDR2 LQKENI. The data were obtained in a study of control samples from healthy donors and cancer patients. Some clones are missing from TCRdb's copy, which holds only in-frame ones; the method was immunoSEQ multiplex PCR. The profile covers about 80,000 clones, with 85% to 90% appearing a single time and roughly 7.2% taken by the ten largest. The chain is built from TRBV18 and TRBJ2-3; 9 positions agree with TRBD2. The sample taken for sequencing was blood. The sequence was obtained from a woman aged 55-69 years in good health. The CDR3 sequence: CASSRTSASSTDTQYF. The CDR3 DNA sequence: TGTGCCAGCTCGCGGACTAGCGCGTCTAGCACAGATACGCAGTATTTT.